The subject of this entry is one TCR beta chain. Primers included in the PCR were 60 Vbeta and 13 Jbeta primers. TCRdb keeps only in-frame clones here, not all; method: immunoSEQ multiplex PCR. The sample consists of about 110,000 clones, around 71% of them appearing once. The germline CDR1 and CDR2 sequences are SEHNR and FQNEAQ (reference sequence). This CDR3 region has 14 residues. V lost 5 bases, J lost 0 bases, and 9 bases lay in between. The data were obtained in a study of cytomegalovirus exposure and HLA in healthy donors. Sequenced sample: PBMCs. V and J are TRBV7-9 and TRBJ2-3; maybe TRBD2 (5 bases). This clonotype was sampled from a boy younger than 18 in good health and CMV-seronegative. The CDR3, as DNA: TGTGCCAGCAGCCCGACGGGGAGCACAGATACGCAGTATTTT. Translated, it gives CASSPTGSTDTQYF.